A selection of T cell receptor beta chains follows, all from one sample in a study of T cell responses to AZD1222 COVID-19 vaccine. TCRdb's table, derived via immunoSEQ multiplex PCR, lists solely in-frame clones and lacks some. Of about 140,000 clones in the sample, approximately 90% were seen once. Here the sequenced sample was peripheral blood, taken 28 days after the second AZD1222 dose. Receptors were obtained from an adult who received the AZD1222 COVID-19 vaccine. The CDR3 runs from the conserved cysteine through the conserved F or W. The order of the fields is V gene, clone size, J gene, D gene, CDR3 DNA, CDR3 protein. D genes are given only for firm matches. For some rows the clone size is stated as once, few or many, or as a class when expanded; others skip it.

v_call: TRBV5-1; clone_size: NA; j_call: TRBJ1-2; d_call: TRBD1; cdr3_nt: TGCGCCAGCAGCGTAGACAGGGTGCGGACGGGCTACACCTTC; cdr3_aa: CASSVDRVRTGYTF
v_call: TRBV27; clone_size: NA; j_call: TRBJ1-1; d_call: NA; cdr3_nt: TGTGCCAGCAGTCTCCTACAGGGTGAAGCTTTCTTT; cdr3_aa: CASSLLQGEAFF
v_call: TRBV12-3/TRBV12-4; clone_size: NA; j_call: TRBJ2-3; d_call: NA; cdr3_nt: TGTGCCAGCAGCCCCCAGGGTAAAGATACGCAGTATTTT; cdr3_aa: CASSPQGKDTQYF
v_call: TRBV2; clone_size: NA; j_call: TRBJ2-3; d_call: TRBD2; cdr3_nt: TGTGCCAGCAGTACGGGACTAGCGGGTCCTACAGATACGCAGTATTTT; cdr3_aa: CASSTGLAGPTDTQYF
v_call: TRBV11-3; clone_size: once; j_call: TRBJ2-2; d_call: NA; cdr3_nt: TGTGCCAGCAGCTTAGGCACGAACACCGGGGAGCTGTTTTTT; cdr3_aa: CASSLGTNTGELFF
v_call: TRBV7-3; clone_size: once; j_call: TRBJ2-1; d_call: TRBD2; cdr3_nt: TGTGCCAGCAGCCCGCCCGGACTAGCGGGATCCAATGAGCAGTTCTTC; cdr3_aa: CASSPPGLAGSNEQFF
v_call: TRBV29-1; clone_size: NA; j_call: TRBJ1-1; d_call: TRBD1; cdr3_nt: TGCAGCTCCCAGAGAACAGGGGGCGGGACTGAAGCTTTCTTT; cdr3_aa: CSSQRTGGGTEAFF
v_call: TRBV11-2; clone_size: NA; j_call: TRBJ1-6; d_call: NA; cdr3_nt: TGTGCCAGCAGCTTCGGATCGGGTTCCTATAATTCACCCCTCCACTTT; cdr3_aa: CASSFGSGSYNSPLHF
v_call: TRBV9; clone_size: NA; j_call: TRBJ2-1; d_call: NA; cdr3_nt: TGTGCCAGCAGCCCAGTGGGGCTGCCCTCCTACAATGAGCAGTTCTTC; cdr3_aa: CASSPVGLPSYNEQFF
v_call: TRBV2; clone_size: NA; j_call: TRBJ1-6; d_call: NA; cdr3_nt: TGTGCCAGCAGTGACGTCTCCTATAATTCACCCCTCCACTTT; cdr3_aa: CASSDVSYNSPLHF
v_call: TRBV4-2; clone_size: NA; j_call: TRBJ2-3; d_call: NA; cdr3_nt: TGTGCCAGCAGCCAAGAAGAGACAGATACGCAGTATTTT; cdr3_aa: CASSQEETDTQYF
v_call: TRBV25-1; clone_size: NA; j_call: TRBJ2-1; d_call: TRBD1; cdr3_nt: TGTGCCAGCAGTGGCACGGACAGGGACAATGAGCAGTTCTTC; cdr3_aa: CASSGTDRDNEQFF
v_call: TRBV30; clone_size: NA; j_call: TRBJ1-1; d_call: NA; cdr3_nt: TGTGCCTTAGGACGGGTGAACACTGAAGCTTTCTTT; cdr3_aa: CALGRVNTEAFF
v_call: TRBV7-3; clone_size: NA; j_call: TRBJ2-1; d_call: TRBD2; cdr3_nt: TGTGCCAGCAGCTTAGCGGGAGCAGGAAAAGAGCAGTTCTTC; cdr3_aa: CASSLAGAGKEQFF
v_call: TRBV18; clone_size: NA; j_call: TRBJ2-5; d_call: TRBD1; cdr3_nt: TGTGCCAGCTCCCCGACAGGGGAAGAGACCCAGTACTTC; cdr3_aa: CASSPTGEETQYF
v_call: TRBV5-4; clone_size: NA; j_call: TRBJ1-1; d_call: NA; cdr3_nt: TGTGCCAGCCACCAAACGGCAGGACTGAACACTGAAGCTTTCTTT; cdr3_aa: CASHQTAGLNTEAFF
v_call: TRBV19; clone_size: NA; j_call: TRBJ1-6; d_call: NA; cdr3_nt: TGTGCCAGTAGTATAGATCGGTCAGGGACTTCACCCCTCCACTTT; cdr3_aa: CASSIDRSGTSPLHF
v_call: TRBV18; clone_size: NA; j_call: TRBJ1-1; d_call: TRBD1; cdr3_nt: TGTGCCAGCTCCAAGACAGGGGCAGACACTGAAGCTTTCTTT; cdr3_aa: CASSKTGADTEAFF
v_call: TRBV15; clone_size: once; j_call: TRBJ2-2; d_call: TRBD1; cdr3_nt: TGTGCCACCAGCCCGCCTCCACAGGGGGCGGTCTACACCGGGGAGCTGTTTTTT; cdr3_aa: CATSPPPQGAVYTGELFF
v_call: TRBV2; clone_size: NA; j_call: TRBJ1-4; d_call: NA; cdr3_nt: TGTGCCAGCATTACACAGACAAATAATGAAAAACTGTTTTTT; cdr3_aa: CASITQTNNEKLFF
v_call: TRBV27; clone_size: NA; j_call: TRBJ2-1; d_call: NA; cdr3_nt: TGTGCCAGCAGTTTAAATCCCCTGGGGGCGGGGCTCTACAATGAGCAGTTCTTC; cdr3_aa: CASSLNPLGAGLYNEQFF
v_call: TRBV3-1/TRBV3-2; clone_size: NA; j_call: TRBJ1-6; d_call: NA; cdr3_nt: TGTGCCAGCAGCGGACGCAATAATTCACCCCTCCACTTT; cdr3_aa: CASSGRNNSPLHF
v_call: TRBV5-1; clone_size: NA; j_call: TRBJ1-2; d_call: TRBD1; cdr3_nt: TGCGCCAGCAGCTTCGAGAACAGGGGCGTATATGGCTACACCTTC; cdr3_aa: CASSFENRGVYGYTF
v_call: TRBV3-1/TRBV3-2; clone_size: NA; j_call: TRBJ1-6; d_call: TRBD1; cdr3_nt: TGTGCCAGCAGCCAAGTCGGGACAGAACAATCACCCCTCCACTTT; cdr3_aa: CASSQVGTEQSPLHF
v_call: TRBV5-1; clone_size: NA; j_call: TRBJ2-7; d_call: TRBD2; cdr3_nt: TGCGCCAGCAGCTTCGGGGGGACCCACCGCGAGCAGTACTTC; cdr3_aa: CASSFGGTHREQYF
v_call: TRBV5-5; clone_size: NA; j_call: TRBJ1-4; d_call: NA; cdr3_nt: TGTGCCAGCAGCTTGGTGCCGGGAGGGGAAAAACTGTTTTTT; cdr3_aa: CASSLVPGGEKLFF
v_call: TRBV10-3; clone_size: NA; j_call: TRBJ2-2; d_call: NA; cdr3_nt: TGTGCCATCAGTGAGTCGTACCCGTGGGCAAACACCGGGGAGCTGTTTTTT; cdr3_aa: CAISESYPWANTGELFF
v_call: TRBV18; clone_size: NA; j_call: TRBJ1-5; d_call: NA; cdr3_nt: TGTGCCAGCTCGTACAAAGTTAGCAATCAGCCCCAGCATTTT; cdr3_aa: CASSYKVSNQPQHF
v_call: TRBV5-8; clone_size: few; j_call: TRBJ2-7; d_call: TRBD1; cdr3_nt: TGTGCCAGCAGCTTGGCGGCAGGGGGCGAGTACGAGCAGTACTTC; cdr3_aa: CASSLAAGGEYEQYF